The 26 T cell receptor beta chains below all came from one sample that was sequenced in a study of blood T cell repertoires in COVID-19. The assay was immunoSEQ multiplex PCR, and TCRdb's table has in-frame clones only and misses some. The top ten clones hold about 2.7% of a sample with under 55,000 clones, roughly 84% of them seen once. Input material: peripheral blood. These receptors came from a man aged 45 to 65 with acute or convalescent COVID-19.

This rearrangement joins TRBV4-2 to TRBJ2-7; weak D call: TRBD2 (6 bases). The CDR3 loop spans 17 amino acids. CDR1 LGHNA and CDR2 YNFKEQ come from the germline V gene. Trimming removed 1 base from V and 2 bases from J, with 18 bases in between. The CDR3 here is CASSQALAPEGTYEQYF. As DNA, the CDR3 is TGTGCCAGCAGCCAAGCTCTAGCGCCCGAGGGAACCTACGAGCAGTACTTC.

The V call is TRBV9, the J call TRBJ2-5, with 10 positions matching TRBD1. With 4 bases clipped from V and 4 bases from J, the junction kept 4 bases outside the gene matches. CDR1 and CDR2 from the germline V gene are SGDLS and YYNGEE. The CDR3 has 14 residues. The CDR3 sequence is CASSLTGGGETQYF. The CDR3 DNA is TGTGCCAGCAGCCTGACAGGGGGCGGAGAGACCCAGTACTTC.

J is TRBJ1-5 and V is TRBV18; 9 nucleotides match TRBD1. Per germline, CDR1 KGHSH and CDR2 LQKENI. The CDR3 covers 14 residues. J gave up 5 bases and V 4 bases, and 3 bases lay outside the gene matches. CDR3 sequence reads: CASSLTGGHQPQHF. The CDR3 DNA follows: TGTGCCAGCTCACTTACAGGGGGCCATCAGCCCCAGCATTTT.

The rearrangement links TRBV7-8 to TRBJ1-5; D possibly corresponds to TRBD1 (6 bases). Trimming took off 3 bases at V and 5 bases at J, with 11 bases between the two ends. The CDR3 totals 14 residues. Germline CDR1 reads SGHVS; CDR2 reads FQNEAQ. The CDR3 spells CASSFQPGDQPQHF. DNA for the CDR3: TGTGCCAGCAGCTTTCAGCCAGGGGATCAGCCCCAGCATTTT.

The chain joins TRBV30 to TRBJ2-5, with TRBD2 matching over 14 bases. The CDR3 is 14 amino acids. Germline CDR1 and CDR2: GTSNPN and SVGIG (reference sequence). The V gene end was trimmed by 2 bases and the J gene end by 12 bases; junction bases not matched to a gene: 8. CDR3 residues: CAWSIAGTSGGKYF. The DNA for the CDR3 is TGTGCCTGGAGTATCGCCGGGACTAGCGGGGGAAAGTACTTC.

This chain uses TRBV5-5 with TRBJ1-1; 7 nucleotides agree with TRBD1. This CDR3 spans 14 amino acids. J gave up 1 base and V 4 bases, and 4 bases lay outside the gene matches. Germline CDR1 and CDR2: SGHKS and YYEKEE (reference sequence). The CDR3 protein is CASSPGQANTEAFF. The CDR3 nucleotides are TGTGCCAGCAGCCCTGGACAGGCGAACACTGAAGCTTTCTTT.

The chain joins TRBV27 to TRBJ2-7; D is possibly TRBD2 (6 bases). The CDR3 covers 15 residues. V lost 6 bases and J 3 bases, leaving 18 bases between the germline ends. Germline lookup yields CDR1 MNHEY and CDR2 SMNVEV (reference sequence). CDR3 residues: CASSSYPGVGYEQYF. The CDR3 coding sequence is TGTGCCAGCAGCTCATACCCGGGGGTTGGCTACGAGCAGTACTTC.

The chain carries TRBV10-1 and TRBJ1-2; 7 bases fit TRBD1. The V gene's germline CDR1 is WNHNN and CDR2 SYGVQD (reference sequence). The CDR3 is made up of 17 amino acids. Trimming cost V 9 bases and J 0 bases; bases outside gene matches: 16. In DNA form, the CDR3 reads TGCGCCAGAATACAGGGGTTGGGAGTTGGGGCTAACTATGGCTACACCTTC. Its translation: CARIQGLGVGANYGYTF.

This chain connects TRBV24-1 to TRBJ1-2, with a weak D call TRBD1 (6 bases). Germline V gene lookup returns CDR1 KGHDR and CDR2 SFDVKD. Trimming cost V 7 bases and J 6 bases, with 14 bases left between them. The CDR3 sequence is 13 residues long. The CDR3 sequence is CATSEGGGNGYTF. The DNA for the CDR3 is TGTGCCACCAGCGAGGGAGGGGGAAATGGCTACACCTTC.

DNA for the CDR3: TGTGCCAGCAGTGATCAGGGGGCAACTAATGAAAAACTGTTTTTT. This sequence encodes CASSDQGATNEKLFF. The V and J genes are TRBV28 and TRBJ1-4; 7 bases are a match to TRBD1. V lost 5 bases, J lost 0 bases, and 3 bases stayed unmatched. The CDR3 covers 15 residues. CDR1 MDHEN and CDR2 SYDVKM come from the germline V gene.

This clone appeared once. This chain uses TRBV9 with TRBJ2-1, with D perhaps matching TRBD2 (5 bases). Germline V gene lookup returns CDR1 SGDLS and CDR2 YYNGEE. CDR3 length equals 13 residues. V was clipped by 0 bases and J by 9 bases, with 10 bases between them. CDR3 protein: CASSVGSGGEQFF. CDR3 coding DNA: TGTGCCAGCAGCGTAGGATCCGGAGGTGAGCAGTTCTTC.

This chain joins TRBV28 and TRBJ2-5; 7 bases map to TRBD2. This CDR3 has 16 amino acids. Germline values: CDR1 MDHEN, CDR2 SYDVKM. Trimming cost V 6 bases and J 4 bases; bases outside gene matches: 14. CDR3 loop: CASSLGSGTKGETQYF. The CDR3 DNA sequence: TGTGCCAGCAGCTTGGGCTCCGGGACTAAGGGAGAGACCCAGTACTTC.

The chain couples TRBV6-5 to TRBJ1-1, with 8 bases matching TRBD1. V gave up 0 bases and J gave up 5 bases; unmatched junction bases: 5. The V gene's germline CDR1 is MNHEY and CDR2 SVGAGI. The CDR3 has 15 residues. CDR3 region: CASSYSGTGGTEAFF. CDR3 sequence (DNA): TGTGCCAGCAGTTACTCCGGGACAGGAGGGACTGAAGCTTTCTTT.

Worth noting for this clone: This same CDR3 is encoded by further DNA sequences in the sample. The rearrangement uses TRBV27 and TRBJ1-1; D ambiguous. Trimming removed 3 bases from V and 5 bases from J, with 7 bases in between. CDR3 length: 12 residues. Germline CDR1 and CDR2: MNHEY and SMNVEV (reference sequence). CDR3 residues: CASSFRGTEAFF. DNA of the CDR3: TGTGCCAGCAGTTTCCGAGGGACTGAAGCTTTCTTT.

The V and J genes are TRBV7-2 and TRBJ1-1, with D unclear. Deletions cut 0 bases from V and 3 bases from J, with 14 bases between. CDR3 length equals 16 residues. Germline CDR1 is SGHTA and CDR2 is FQGNSA. The CDR3 loop reads CASSLAWIGRYTEAFF. In DNA, the CDR3 is TGTGCCAGCAGCTTAGCGTGGATAGGGAGGTACACTGAAGCTTTCTTT.

This chain links TRBV19 with TRBJ1-3; D gene ambiguous. Germline CDR1 reads LNHDA; CDR2 reads SQIVND (reference sequence). There are 12 residues in the CDR3. V shed 7 bases and J shed 4 bases, with 8 bases lying between them. The CDR3 spells CASIGDGNTIYF. The CDR3 DNA reads TGTGCCAGTATAGGAGACGGAAACACCATATATTTT.

Written as DNA, the CDR3 is TGCGCCAGCAGTCCGGAGGGGACCCCTGACAGTGAGCAGTTCTTC. Translating it yields CASSPEGTPDSEQFF. The rearrangement joins TRBV5-1 to TRBJ2-1; tentatively, D is TRBD2 (6 bases). The ends were cut back, 5 bases at V and 9 bases at J, with 21 bases in the middle. The V gene's germline CDR1 is SGHRS and CDR2 YFSETQ. The CDR3 spans 15 residues. Filled out from reference TRBV5-1 and TRBJ2-1, the complete variable domain reads KAGVTQTPRYLIKTRGQQVTLSCSPISGHRSVSWYQQTPGQGLQFLFEYFSETQRNKGNFPGRFSGRQFSNSRSEMNVSTLELGDSALYLCASSPEGTPDSEQFFGPGTRLTVL.

The CDR3 nucleotides are TGTGCCAGCACCCTATACAATGAGCAGTTCTTC. Translation: CASTLYNEQFF. This rearrangement joins TRBV28 to TRBJ2-1; D call uncertain. The V end was cut by 7 bases, the J end by 4 bases, with 5 bases between. CDR3 size: 11 residues. Germline V gene sequence: CDR1 MDHEN, CDR2 SYDVKM.

The chain carries TRBV28 and TRBJ1-5; TRBD1 agrees at 9 bases. The CDR3 is made up of 16 amino acids. Germline V gene data show CDR1 as MDHEN and CDR2 as SYDVKM. V gave up 4 bases and J gave up 0 bases; unmatched junction bases: 4. Written as DNA, the CDR3 is TGTGCCAGCAGTTCCGGACAGGGGAATAGCAATCAGCCCCAGCATTTT. Encoded protein: CASSSGQGNSNQPQHF.

The V and J genes are TRBV7-9 and TRBJ2-5; D uncertain. V was pared by 1 base and J by 5 bases, with 14 bases between. Germline CDR1 reads SEHNR; CDR2 reads FQNEAQ (reference sequence). CDR3 length: 15 residues. DNA of the CDR3: TGTGCCAGCAGCTTAGAGGCAGGTTTTTCGGAGACCCAGTACTTC. Translation gives CASSLEAGFSETQYF. The full variable domain, its missing parts supplied by reference TRBV7-9 and TRBJ2-5, is DTGVSQNPRHKITKRGQNVTFRCDPISEHNRLYWYRQTLGQGPEFLTYFQNEAQLEKSRLLSDRFSAERPKGSFSTLEIQRTEQGDSAMYLCASSLEAGFSETQYFGPGTRLLVL.

The chain has TRBV21-1 and TRBJ2-7; no check of the table's D call, TRBD2, against the DNA was made. TRBV21-1 corresponds to a pseudogene. The CDR3 consists of 15 residues. CDR3 amino acids: CASSKSILVRYEQYF. The CDR3, as DNA: TGTGCCAGCAGCAAATCCATACTCGTGAGGTACGAGCAGTACTTC.

The sample holds one count of this clone. This chain links TRBV5-1 with TRBJ2-1; D unresolved. Per germline, CDR1 SGHRS and CDR2 YFSETQ. V dropped 4 bases and J dropped 10 bases, with 9 bases sitting between them. The CDR3 totals 11 residues. For the CDR3, the DNA is TGCGCCAGCAGCCTGTTACACGAGCAGTTCTTC. This translates into CASSLLHEQFF.

The V and J genes are TRBV6-5 and TRBJ2-5; tentatively, D is TRBD1 (5 bases). Germline V gene sequence: CDR1 MNHEY, CDR2 SVGAGI. V lost 8 bases and J lost 2, with 12 bases in between. The CDR3 is 13 amino acids. The CDR3 sequence: CASVRVRQETQYF. CDR3 sequence (DNA): TGTGCCAGCGTCAGGGTAAGGCAAGAGACCCAGTACTTC.

This clone was counted a single time. The V and J genes are TRBV11-3 and TRBJ2-5, with D uncertain. There are 12 residues in the CDR3. CDR1 is SGHNT and CDR2 is YENEEA in the germline V gene. V lost 8 bases to trimming and J lost 7 bases, with 14 bases between them. DNA of the CDR3: TGTGCCAGCTCCCTTCGCTTCGGGACCCAGTACTTC. The encoded protein is CASSLRFGTQYF.

This clone was seen once. J is TRBJ2-3 and V is TRBV2, with D uncertain. With 3 bases removed from V and 0 bases from J, the gap between germline ends came to 10 bases. Per the germline V gene, CDR1 is SNHLY and CDR2 is FYNNEI. This CDR3 comprises 15 residues. CDR3 amino acids: CASSEVYLSTDTQYF. The DNA of the CDR3 is TGTGCCAGCAGTGAGGTCTACCTAAGCACAGATACGCAGTATTTT.

The genes are TRBV11-2 and TRBJ2-3; D possibly corresponds to TRBD1 (6 bases). This CDR3 comprises 12 residues. CDR1 and CDR2 from the germline V gene are SGHAT and FQNNGV. V was pared by 5 bases and J by 6 bases, with 9 bases between. CDR3: CASSPQGDTQYF. The DNA for the CDR3 is TGTGCCAGCAGCCCTCAGGGGGATACGCAGTATTTT.